A selection of T cell receptor beta chains follows, all from one sample in a study of T cell responses to AZD1222 COVID-19 vaccine. Sequencing used immunoSEQ multiplex PCR; TCRdb keeps in-frame clones, though not all of them. This table has roughly 150,000 clones, 90% appearing once. The material sequenced was peripheral blood, taken 28 days after the second AZD1222 dose. These receptors were taken from an adult who received the AZD1222 COVID-19 vaccine. The CDR3 runs from the conserved cysteine through the conserved F or W.

v_gene,j_gene,CDR3aa
TRBV5-3,TRBJ2-3,CARSLDGLAGATTDTQYF
TRBV4-1,TRBJ1-5,CASSQRQGINQPQHF
TRBV7-9,TRBJ2-7,CASSLPGHTYEQYF
TRBV27,TRBJ1-2,CASSFASSNYGYTF
TRBV18,TRBJ2-5,CASSPEGGQETQYF
TRBV25-1,TRBJ1-6,CASSEKTGNSPLHF
TRBV2,TRBJ1-5,CASSEALSGTGSNQPQHF
TRBV3-1/TRBV3-2,TRBJ1-1,CASSRGRLDTEAFF
TRBV7-9,TRBJ2-5,CASSLGRGSGLQETQYF
TRBV5-5,TRBJ2-1,CASSLRDRSNNEQFF
TRBV5-6,TRBJ1-4,CASSLDARGVFGEKLFF
TRBV6-5,TRBJ1-1,CASRRRTGTEAFF
TRBV19,TRBJ2-1,CASSWGGGEQFF
TRBV21-1,TRBJ2-5,CASSKHKSRAQQETQYF
TRBV2,TRBJ1-1,CASTRWTGNTEAFF
TRBV2,TRBJ2-3,CASSGDGTMRTQYF
TRBV7-2,TRBJ1-5,CASSPRGPSNQPQHF
TRBV5-4,TRBJ1-2,CASWTGTGGSSYGYTF
TRBV30,TRBJ1-4,CAWSAGGRNEKLFF
TRBV5-1,TRBJ2-1,CASSLASGSSYNEQFF
TRBV11-3,TRBJ2-1,CASSLSSGGTYNEQFF
TRBV9,TRBJ2-3,CASSDSASTQYF
TRBV18,TRBJ2-2,CASSPQANTGELFF
TRBV7-8,TRBJ1-5,CASSLERGANQPQHF
TRBV5-1,TRBJ1-1,CASSKGQTNTEAFF
TRBV30,TRBJ2-3,CAWSSGGTSPTDTQYF
TRBV4-1,TRBJ1-4,CASSPLPHRGQGEKLFF
TRBV9,TRBJ1-5,CASSGPGQGNQPQHF
TRBV3-1/TRBV3-2,TRBJ2-1,CASSQIIVGSEQFF
TRBV10-3,TRBJ2-7,CAISEKPVYSDEQYF
TRBV5-1,TRBJ2-3,CASSLDSHSDTQYF
TRBV9,TRBJ2-1,CASSASGTDNNEQFF
TRBV28,TRBJ1-1,CASSPVQGTTEAFF
TRBV5-1,TRBJ1-5,CASREGGGNQPQHF
TRBV19,TRBJ2-6,CASSVYSSGANVLTF
TRBV14,TRBJ2-7,CASSQGRAYEQYF
TRBV7-9,TRBJ1-4,CASSLRAEDTNEKLFF
TRBV28,TRBJ1-2,CASSLGGQRGGYTF
TRBV4-1,TRBJ2-3,CASSFYHSLPPTDTQYF
TRBV11-2,TRBJ2-1,CASSIQNYNEQFF
TRBV27,TRBJ2-1,CASSLMTDNEQFF
TRBV9,TRBJ1-2,CASSVDGGGGVGYTF
TRBV18,TRBJ1-1,CASSPIEQGGTEAFF